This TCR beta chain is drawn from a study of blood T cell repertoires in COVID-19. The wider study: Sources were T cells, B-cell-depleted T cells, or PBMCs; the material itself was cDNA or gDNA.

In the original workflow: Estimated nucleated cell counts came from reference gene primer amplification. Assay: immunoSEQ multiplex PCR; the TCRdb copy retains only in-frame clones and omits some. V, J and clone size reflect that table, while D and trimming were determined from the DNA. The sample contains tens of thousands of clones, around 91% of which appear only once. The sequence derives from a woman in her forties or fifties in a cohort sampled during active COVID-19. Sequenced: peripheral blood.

The CDR3: CAWSVREGDTQYF. For the CDR3, the DNA is TGTGCCTGGAGTGTACGTGAGGGAGATACGCAGTATTTT. The rearrangement links TRBV30 to TRBJ2-3; possible D gene TRBD2, 5 bases. Trimming shortened V by 0 bases and J by 5 bases, and 9 bases separated the two germline ends. CDR1 is GTSNPN, CDR2 SVGIG, per germline (reference sequence). The length of the CDR3 is 13 residues. The full variable domain, completed using reference TRBV30 and TRBJ2-3, is SQTIHQWPATLVQPVGSPLSLECTVEGTSNPNLYWYRQAAGRGLQLLFYSVGIGQISSEVPQNLSASRPQDRQFILSSKKLLLSDSGFYLCAWSVREGDTQYFGPGTRLTVL.